Below are 15 T cell receptor beta chains sequenced from a single sample in a study of post-analysis software for immune sequencing data. cDNA libraries for TCR beta contained unique molecular identifiers. TCRdb ran MiXCR on the PCR reads and lists one entry per CDR3 protein. The sample includes roughly 600,000 distinct CDR3 sequences, roughly 47% of them seen just once. Findings of the study overall: In patients, about 5 TRBV segments were more frequent than in controls, with TRBV5-6, TRBV5-1 and TRBV20-1 among them.

These receptors' targets are unknown. The sequenced sample was blood. The receptors derive from a girl between 10 and 17 years old with multiple sclerosis.

This clonotype was seen a few times. This rearrangement joins TRBV12-3 or TRBV12-4 to TRBJ2-1, with a weak D call TRBD2 (6 bases). The length of the CDR3 is 15 residues. V lost 2 bases and J lost 4, with 12 bases in between. CDR3 bases: TGTGCCAGCAGTTTAACGGGACTCGGATACAATGAGCAGTTCTTC. It yields the protein CASSLTGLGYNEQFF.

The chain is built from TRBV9 and TRBJ2-7; D is uncertain. The V gene lost 4 bases and the J gene lost 0 bases, with 11 bases spanning the gap. The CDR3 totals 14 residues. CDR1 is SGDLS and CDR2 is YYNGEE in the germline V gene. The CDR3 here is CASSYGRSSYEQYF. Here the CDR3 DNA reads TGTGCCAGCAGCTATGGCAGGTCCTCCTACGAGCAGTACTTC.

As to this clonotype: Sequence at one end of the junction differs from germline and may be a read error. V is TRBV5-1 and J is TRBJ1-5; the D gene is possibly TRBD1 (5 bases). Germline V gene sequence: CDR1 SGHRS, CDR2 YFSETQ. The CDR3 consists of 13 residues. The CDR3 region has the DNA TGTGCCAGCAGTTTGGGACCTGATCAGCCCCAGCATTTT. As protein: CASSLGPDQPQHF.

This clonotype was found once. J is TRBJ2-6 and V is TRBV19, with D possibly matching TRBD1 (5 bases). CDR1 LNHDA and CDR2 SQIVND come from the germline V gene (reference sequence). V shed 3 bases and J shed 0 bases, with 9 bases lying between them. This CDR3 has 16 amino acids. CDR3 protein: CASSIGDSSGANVLTF. CDR3 nucleotides: TGTGCCAGTAGTATCGGAGACAGCTCTGGGGCCAACGTCCTGACTTTC. Full variable domain (remainder filled in from reference TRBV19 and TRBJ2-6): DGGITQSPKYLFRKEGQNVTLSCEQNLNHDAMYWYRQDPGQGLRLIYYSQIVNDFQKGDIAEGYSVSREKKESFPLTVTSAQKNPTAFYLCASSIGDSSGANVLTFGAGSRLTVL.

The genes are TRBV12-3 or TRBV12-4 and TRBJ2-5, with D tentatively TRBD1 (5 bases). This CDR3 spans 14 amino acids. V was clipped by 6 bases and J by 5 bases, with 16 bases between them. The CDR3 DNA is TGTGCCAGCAGCCCACCCGTACCAGGGGAGACCCAGTACTTC. Its protein product is CASSPPVPGETQYF.

This chain links TRBV5-6 with TRBJ2-3; D is possibly TRBD1 or TRBD2 (5 bases each). Trimming removed 3 bases from V and 2 bases from J, with 10 bases in between. The CDR3 is 14 amino acids. Germline CDR1 and CDR2: SGHDT and YYEEEE. The chain's CDR3 is CASSWGFDTDTQYF. DNA for the CDR3: TGTGCCAGCAGCTGGGGGTTCGACACAGATACGCAGTATTTT.

The V and J genes are TRBV20-1 and TRBJ2-7; 8 bases are shared with TRBD1. The length of the CDR3 is 13 residues. After removal of 4 bases from V and 4 bases from J, the junction contained 6 bases not matched to a gene. Germline V gene data show CDR1 as DFQATT and CDR2 as SNEGSKA (reference sequence). The CDR3, as DNA: TGCAGTGCTACCGGGACAGGCCTATACGAGCAGTACTTC. Translating gives CSATGTGLYEQYF.

The CDR3 reads CASSVTGGDTGELFF. CDR3 DNA: TGTGCCAGCAGTGTGACAGGGGGGGACACCGGGGAGCTGTTTTTT. V is TRBV2 and J is TRBJ2-2, with TRBD1 matching 9 bases. CDR3 size: 15 residues. From germline, CDR1 is SNHLY and CDR2 FYNNEI. With V trimmed by 4 bases and J by 3 bases, 3 bases remained unmatched.

This chain uses TRBV20-1 with TRBJ2-1; tentatively, D is TRBD2 (6 bases). The CDR3 sequence is 13 residues long. The V and J ends lost 5 bases and 5 bases respectively, with 13 bases between them. The germline gives CDR1 DFQATT, CDR2 SNEGSKA (reference sequence). The CDR3 nucleotides are TGCAGTGCTTCTGGACTAACTAACAATGAGCAGTTCTTC. Its protein product is CSASGLTNNEQFF.

CDR3 in amino acids: CASKDRGKSKKLFF. In DNA, the CDR3 is TGTGCCAGCAAGGACAGGGGGAAGAGTAAAAAACTGTTTTTT. V and J are TRBV6-5 and TRBJ1-4, with 10 bases matching TRBD1. The CDR3 spans 14 residues. With 7 bases clipped from V and 9 bases from J, the junction kept 8 bases outside the gene matches. CDR1 MNHEY and CDR2 SVGAGI come from the germline V gene.

This chain connects TRBV18 to TRBJ2-7; no clear D. V was trimmed by 2 bases and J by 7 bases, leaving 12 bases between them. The germline gives CDR1 KGHSH, CDR2 LQKENI. The CDR3 runs 13 residues. CDR3 region: CASSPVARQEQYF. In DNA form, the CDR3 reads TGTGCCAGCTCACCAGTGGCCCGCCAGGAGCAGTACTTC.

In its sample, this clonotype was seen a few times. This rearrangement joins TRBV7-9 to TRBJ2-3; D unresolved. The CDR3 contains 13 residues. With 2 bases removed from V and 4 bases from J, the gap between germline ends came to 7 bases. Germline CDR1 reads SEHNR; CDR2 reads FQNEAQ (reference sequence). This chain's CDR3 is CASSLWSADTQYF. DNA of the CDR3: TGTGCCAGCAGCTTATGGTCGGCAGATACGCAGTATTTT.

The chain has TRBV7-9 and TRBJ2-1; either TRBD1 or TRBD2 may supply D (5 bases each). The CDR3 is made up of 15 amino acids. Germline assignment: CDR1 SEHNR and CDR2 FQNEAQ (reference sequence). The germline V and J ends were trimmed by 5 bases and 0 bases, with 11 bases remaining between them. Here the CDR3 DNA reads TGTGCCAGCAGCCTCCGGGACGACTCCTACAATGAGCAGTTCTTC. Protein product: CASSLRDDSYNEQFF. Together with reference TRBV7-9 and TRBJ2-1, the CDR3 gives the full variable domain: DTGVSQNPRHKITKRGQNVTFRCDPISEHNRLYWYRQTLGQGPEFLTYFQNEAQLEKSRLLSDRFSAERPKGSFSTLEIQRTEQGDSAMYLCASSLRDDSYNEQFFGPGTRLTVL.

This clonotype was observed a handful of times. The chain carries TRBV7-9 and TRBJ2-3, with 7 bases fitting TRBD2. Germline V gene sequence: CDR1 SEHNR, CDR2 FQNEAQ (reference sequence). The CDR3 covers 14 residues. After removal of 4 bases from V and 4 bases from J, the junction contained 5 bases not matched to a gene. The CDR3 protein is CASSSPSGPDTQYF. In DNA, the CDR3 is TGTGCCAGCAGCTCGCCTAGCGGCCCAGATACGCAGTATTTT.

The J gene is TRBJ1-3, the V gene TRBV7-9; tentatively, D is TRBD1 (6 bases). The ends were cut back, 6 bases at V and 4 bases at J, with 13 bases in the middle. There are 14 residues in the CDR3. In germline, CDR1 is SEHNR, CDR2 FQNEAQ (reference sequence). The CDR3 region has the DNA TGTGCCAGCAGATCACAGGGCTCGGGAAACACCATATATTTT. Protein product: CASRSQGSGNTIYF. The full variable domain, completed using reference TRBV7-9 and TRBJ1-3, is DTGVSQNPRHKITKRGQNVTFRCDPISEHNRLYWYRQTLGQGPEFLTYFQNEAQLEKSRLLSDRFSAERPKGSFSTLEIQRTEQGDSAMYLCASRSQGSGNTIYFGEGSWLTVV.